Listed here are 16 T cell receptor beta chains from one sample, sequenced in a study of cytomegalovirus exposure and HLA in healthy donors. The PCR ran on 60 Vbeta and 13 Jbeta primers. Method: immunoSEQ multiplex PCR; TCRdb's copy keeps in-frame clones and lacks some. This sample has roughly 140,000 clones; 75% to 90% occur once, and the top ten carry under 5%. Sample: PBMCs. These receptors were collected from a man aged 40-55 years in good health and CMV-seronegative.

The chain combines TRBV15 with TRBJ2-5, with 8 bases aligning to TRBD2. Germline V lookup: CDR1 LNHNV, CDR2 YYDKDF (reference sequence). Trimming removed 5 bases from V and 2 bases from J; junction bases left unmatched: 13. The CDR3 covers 17 residues. CDR3 bases: TGTGCCACCAGCCCCGTCGGCGGGGGGACGGCACAAGAGACCCAGTACTTC. It specifies CATSPVGGGTAQETQYF.

In DNA form, the CDR3 reads TGTGCCAGCAGCGTAGGAACTAGCGGGGGCGCAGATACGCAGTATTTT. Translated: CASSVGTSGGADTQYF. V and J are TRBV9 and TRBJ2-3; 11 bases are shared with TRBD2. In germline, CDR1 is SGDLS, CDR2 YYNGEE. The V segment lost 0 bases and the J segment 4 bases; nucleotides outside the gene matches: 4. The CDR3 is made up of 16 amino acids. The full variable domain, completed using reference TRBV9 and TRBJ2-3, is DSGVTQTPKHLITATGQRVTLRCSPRSGDLSVYWYQQSLDQGLQFLIQYYNGEERAKGNILERFSAQQFPDLHSELNLSSLELGDSALYFCASSVGTSGGADTQYFGPGTRLTVL.

The chain uses TRBV27 and TRBJ1-2, with 8 nucleotides matching TRBD1. The CDR3 loop spans 13 amino acids. The V segment lost 3 bases and the J segment 8 bases; nucleotides outside the gene matches: 5. The germline V gene encodes CDR1 MNHEY and CDR2 SMNVEV (reference sequence). The CDR3 loop reads CASSFPQGDGYTF. DNA for the CDR3: TGTGCCAGCAGTTTCCCACAGGGGGACGGCTACACCTTC.

This chain connects TRBV5-6 to TRBJ2-1; D ambiguous. The length of the CDR3 is 14 residues. Trimming took off 2 bases at V and 7 bases at J, with 13 bases between the two ends. The germline V gene encodes CDR1 SGHDT and CDR2 YYEEEE. CDR3 sequence (DNA): TGTGCCAGCAGCTTCCGCGTTCTGATAAATGAGCAGTTCTTC. The encoded protein is CASSFRVLINEQFF.

The CDR3 sequence: CASSAPGDLANTEAFF. The CDR3 nucleotides read TGTGCCAGCAGTGCCCCGGGGGACCTAGCCAACACTGAAGCTTTCTTT. The chain combines TRBV28 with TRBJ1-1; possible D gene TRBD1, 5 bases. Trimming took off 5 bases at V and 2 bases at J, with 18 bases between the two ends. Germline V gene sequence: CDR1 MDHEN, CDR2 SYDVKM. The CDR3 contains 16 residues.

V is TRBV12-5 and J is TRBJ2-3; TRBD2 agrees at 10 bases. J lost 10 bases, V lost 8 bases, and 12 bases had no gene match. The germline gives CDR1 LGHNT, CDR2 FRNRAP. The CDR3 sequence is 14 residues long. CDR3 nucleotide sequence: TGTGCTAGTTACCCTAGCGGGGGCCCCCTCGCGCAGTATTTT. The encoded protein is CASYPSGGPLAQYF. Based on the CDR3 plus reference TRBV12-5 and TRBJ2-3, the full variable domain is DARVTQTPRHKVTEMGQEVTMRCQPILGHNTVFWYRQTMMQGLELLAYFRNRAPLDDSGMPKDRFSAEMPDATLATLKIQPSEPRDSAVYFCASYPSGGPLAQYFGPGTRLTVL.

V and J are TRBV28 and TRBJ1-5; the match to TRBD1 covers 8 bases. The germline V gene has CDR1 MDHEN and CDR2 SYDVKM. This CDR3 is built from 15 residues. After removal of 2 bases from V and 0 bases from J, the junction contained 0 bases not matched to a gene. CDR3 loop: CASSLGTGSNQPQHF. The CDR3 DNA is TGTGCCAGCAGTTTAGGGACAGGTAGCAATCAGCCCCAGCATTTT.

The chain recombines TRBV7-8 with TRBJ1-1; 7 nucleotides match TRBD1. From germline, CDR1 is SGHVS and CDR2 FQNEAQ. V gave up 1 base and J gave up 4 bases; unmatched junction bases: 3. The CDR3 runs 14 residues. The DNA of the CDR3 is TGTGCCAGCAGCTTAGAGCCAGGGGGCACTGAAGCTTTCTTT. Translated: CASSLEPGGTEAFF.

The CDR3 loop reads CASSHRRTGLGETQYF. CDR3 bases: TGTGCCAGCAGCCACCGCCGGACAGGGTTAGGAGAGACCCAGTACTTC. The rearrangement uses TRBV14 and TRBJ2-5; 8 nucleotides agree with TRBD1. J was trimmed by 4 bases and V by 3 bases; bases with no gene match: 10. Germline loops: CDR1 SGHDN, CDR2 FVKESK. The CDR3 contains 16 residues.

The table lists this clone with a few counts. Here the CDR3 reads CASSFKGATNEKLFF. The CDR3 coding sequence is TGTGCCAGCAGTTTTAAAGGAGCAACTAATGAAAAACTGTTTTTT. J is TRBJ1-4 and V is TRBV28; D gene ambiguous. Trimming shortened V by 3 bases and J by 0 bases, and 8 bases separated the two germline ends. This CDR3 has 15 amino acids. Per germline, CDR1 MDHEN and CDR2 SYDVKM.

V usage is TRBV5-4 and J usage is TRBJ2-3, with TRBD2 matching over 8 bases. CDR3 size: 13 residues. The V gene end was trimmed by 10 bases and the J gene end by 0 bases; junction bases not matched to a gene: 4. Germline V gene data show CDR1 as SGHNT and CDR2 as YYREEE (reference sequence). The CDR3 loop reads CAGAGVSTDTQYF. The CDR3 region has the DNA TGTGCCGGAGCGGGGGTTAGCACAGATACGCAGTATTTT.

This clone was seen more than once but under ten times. This chain connects TRBV7-2 to TRBJ2-3, with a tentative D call TRBD2 (5 bases). V shed 4 bases and J shed 5 bases, with 13 bases lying between them. The length of the CDR3 is 14 residues. The germline gives CDR1 SGHTA, CDR2 FQGNSA. The CDR3 loop reads CASSSNPAGDTQYF. DNA of the CDR3: TGTGCCAGCAGCTCAAACCCGGCGGGAGATACGCAGTATTTT. Combining the CDR3 with reference TRBV7-2 and TRBJ2-3 gives the whole variable domain GAGVSQSPSNKVTEKGKDVELRCDPISGHTALYWYRQSLGQGLEFLIYFQGNSAPDKSGLPSDRFSAERTGGSVSTLTIQRTQQEDSAVYLCASSSNPAGDTQYFGPGTRLTVL.

The chain joins TRBV6-1 to TRBJ2-7; D is unresolved. V lost 3 bases to trimming and J lost 2 bases, with 8 bases between them. The germline V gene encodes CDR1 MNHNS and CDR2 SASEGT. The CDR3 covers 13 residues. The CDR3 protein is CASSDGRTYEQYF. CDR3 nucleotide sequence: TGTGCCAGCAGTGATGGCAGAACCTACGAGCAGTACTTC.

J is TRBJ2-7 and V is TRBV6-4; TRBD1 is a possible D gene (6 bases). Trimming took off 10 bases at V and 4 bases at J, with 11 bases between the two ends. The CDR3 covers 11 residues. Germline V lookup: CDR1 MRHNA, CDR2 SNTAGT. Here the CDR3 reads CANIQGYEQYF. The CDR3 region has the DNA TGTGCCAACATACAGGGTTACGAGCAGTACTTC.

J is TRBJ2-5 and V is TRBV5-1; the D gene is possibly TRBD1 (6 bases). This CDR3 contains 13 residues. Germline V CDR1 and CDR2: SGHRS, YFSETQ. V was cut by 6 bases and J by 2 bases, with 11 bases left in between. The chain's CDR3 is CASNRDQQETQYF. The CDR3 DNA follows: TGCGCCAGCAACAGGGATCAACAAGAGACCCAGTACTTC.

This chain joins TRBV27 and TRBJ1-2; D remains ambiguous. Germline CDR1 reads MNHEY; CDR2 reads SMNVEV (reference sequence). Trimming took off 6 bases at V and 3 bases at J, with 8 bases between the two ends. There are 12 residues in the CDR3. In nucleotides, the CDR3 is TGTGCCAGCAGCGACTTGTACTATGGCTACACCTTC. Encoded protein: CASSDLYYGYTF.